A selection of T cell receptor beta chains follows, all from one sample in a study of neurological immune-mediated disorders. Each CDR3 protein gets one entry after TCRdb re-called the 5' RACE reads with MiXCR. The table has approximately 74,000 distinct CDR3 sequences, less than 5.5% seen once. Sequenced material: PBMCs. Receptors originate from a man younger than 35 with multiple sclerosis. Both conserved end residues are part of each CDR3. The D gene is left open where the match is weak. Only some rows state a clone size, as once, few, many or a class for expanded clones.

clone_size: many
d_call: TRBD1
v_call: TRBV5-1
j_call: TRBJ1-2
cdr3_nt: TGCGCCAGCAGCCAACCGACAGGGGGGCTTGGCTACACCTTC
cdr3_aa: CASSQPTGGLGYTF

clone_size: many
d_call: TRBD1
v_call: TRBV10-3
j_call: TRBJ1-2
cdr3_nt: TGTGCCATCAGTGAGGGGGTAAGACAGGGAAACTATGGCTACACCTTC
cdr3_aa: CAISEGVRQGNYGYTF

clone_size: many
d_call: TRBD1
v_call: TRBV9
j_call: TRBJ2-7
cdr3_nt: TGTGCCAGCAGCCCGAGACTGACAGGGGACGAGCAGTACTTC
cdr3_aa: CASSPRLTGDEQYF

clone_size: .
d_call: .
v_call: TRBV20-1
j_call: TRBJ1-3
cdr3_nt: TGCAGTGCTAGAGATGTGAGGGCTGGAAACACCATATATTTT
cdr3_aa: CSARDVRAGNTIYF

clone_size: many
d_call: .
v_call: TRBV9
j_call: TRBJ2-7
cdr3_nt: TGTGCCAGCAGCGTAGGACCGGCTTCCCTCGGCGAGCAGTACTTC
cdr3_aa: CASSVGPASLGEQYF

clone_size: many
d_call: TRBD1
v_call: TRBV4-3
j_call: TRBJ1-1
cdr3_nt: TGCGCCAGCAGCCCCAATAAGGACAGGGGGCGATTTGAAGCTTTCTTT
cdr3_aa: CASSPNKDRGRFEAFF

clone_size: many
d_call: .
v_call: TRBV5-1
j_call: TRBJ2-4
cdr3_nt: TGCGCCAGCAGCTTGGGACAGAACCTGAACATTCAGTACTTC
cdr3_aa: CASSLGQNLNIQYF

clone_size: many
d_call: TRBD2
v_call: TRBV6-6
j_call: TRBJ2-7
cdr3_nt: TGTGCCAGCAGTTACTCGAGTCTAGCGGAGTCCTACGAGCAGTACTTC
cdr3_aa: CASSYSSLAESYEQYF

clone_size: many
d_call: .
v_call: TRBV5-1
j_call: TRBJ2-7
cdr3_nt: TGCGCCAGCAGCTTGGCCGAAAGTCTGGGTTTCTACGAGCAGTACTTC
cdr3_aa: CASSLAESLGFYEQYF

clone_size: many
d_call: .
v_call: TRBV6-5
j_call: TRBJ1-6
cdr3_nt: TGTGCCAGCAGACAGGGAAGAAGGGCCTATAATTCACCCCTCAACTTT
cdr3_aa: CASRQGRRAYNSPLNF

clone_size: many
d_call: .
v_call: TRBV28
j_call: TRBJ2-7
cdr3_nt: TGTGCCAGCAGTTTACAACAGTCCTACGAGCAGTACTTC
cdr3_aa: CASSLQQSYEQYF

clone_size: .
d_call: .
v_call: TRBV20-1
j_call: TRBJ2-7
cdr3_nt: TGCAGTGCTATTGGGAACAACTACGAGCAGTACTTC
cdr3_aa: CSAIGNNYEQYF

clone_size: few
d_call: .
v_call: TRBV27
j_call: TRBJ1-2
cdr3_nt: TGTGCCAGCAGTTTCATGGGGGGTGCTCTCTATGGCTACACCTTC
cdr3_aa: CASSFMGGALYGYTF

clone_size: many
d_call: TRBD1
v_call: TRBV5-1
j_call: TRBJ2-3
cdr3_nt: TGCGCCAGCAGCTTGTCCAGATCCGGGACAGGGATAGATACGCAGTATTTT
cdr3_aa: CASSLSRSGTGIDTQYF

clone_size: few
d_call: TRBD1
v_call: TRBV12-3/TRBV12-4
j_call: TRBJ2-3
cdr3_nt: TGTGCCAGCAGTGAATCTGGGACAGGGACAGATACGCAGTATTTT
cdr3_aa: CASSESGTGTDTQYF

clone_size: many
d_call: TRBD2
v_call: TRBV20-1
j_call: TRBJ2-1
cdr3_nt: TGCAGTGCTAGAAGCGGGGGGGGATACAATGAGCAGTTCTTC
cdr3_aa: CSARSGGGYNEQFF

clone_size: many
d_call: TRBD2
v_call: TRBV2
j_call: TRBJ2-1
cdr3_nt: TGTGCCAGCAGCTTGGGACTAGCGGGGGTGGGGTCCTACAATGAGCAGTTCTTC
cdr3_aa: CASSLGLAGVGSYNEQFF

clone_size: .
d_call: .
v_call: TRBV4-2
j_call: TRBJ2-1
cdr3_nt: TGTGCCAGCAGCCCAGTGACTAGCTCCTACAATGAGCAGTTCTTC
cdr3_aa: CASSPVTSSYNEQFF

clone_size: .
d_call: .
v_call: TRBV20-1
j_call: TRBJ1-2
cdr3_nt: TGCAGTGCTATAGATGTTAAGGGACGAGTTAACTATGGCTACACCTTC
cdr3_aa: CSAIDVKGRVNYGYTF

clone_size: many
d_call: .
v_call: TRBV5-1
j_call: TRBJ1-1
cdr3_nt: TGCGCCAGCAGCCCCGGGAGCCCGAACACTGAAGCTTTCTTT
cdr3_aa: CASSPGSPNTEAFF

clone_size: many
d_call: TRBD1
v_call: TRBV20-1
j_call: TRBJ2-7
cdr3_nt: TGCAGTGCTAGAGATCGGTCCGGACAGGATAATTCCTACGAGCAGTACTTC
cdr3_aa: CSARDRSGQDNSYEQYF

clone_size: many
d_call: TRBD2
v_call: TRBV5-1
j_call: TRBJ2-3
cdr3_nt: TGCGCCAGCGGGTCGCGGGGGGATACGCAGTATTTT
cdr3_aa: CASGSRGDTQYF

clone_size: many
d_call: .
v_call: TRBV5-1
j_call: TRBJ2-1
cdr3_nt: TGCGCCAGCAGCAAGGACAGTACCTACAATGAGCAGTTCTTC
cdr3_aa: CASSKDSTYNEQFF

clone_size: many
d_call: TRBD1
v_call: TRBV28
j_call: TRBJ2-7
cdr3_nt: TGTGCCAGCAGTTTAGGGTGGACAGGGGGCCGATCGGGGCCCTACGAGCAGTACTTC
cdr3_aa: CASSLGWTGGRSGPYEQYF

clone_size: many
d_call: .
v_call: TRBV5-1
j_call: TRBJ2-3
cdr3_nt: TGCGCCAGCAGCGGAGGGGACTCCACAGATACGCAGTATTTT
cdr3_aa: CASSGGDSTDTQYF

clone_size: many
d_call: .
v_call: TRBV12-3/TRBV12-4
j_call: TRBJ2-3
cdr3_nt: TGTGCCAGCAGTTTGCAGCTTGGGACAGATACGCAGTATTTT
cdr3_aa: CASSLQLGTDTQYF

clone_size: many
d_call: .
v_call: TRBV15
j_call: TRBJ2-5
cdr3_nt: TGTGCCACCAGCAGAGATCAGGCTAGCCAAAAGACCCAGTACTTC
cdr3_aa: CATSRDQASQKTQYF

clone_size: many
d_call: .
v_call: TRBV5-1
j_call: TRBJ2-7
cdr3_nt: TGCGCCAGCAGCTTGGCCCAGGGTCGCTCCTACGAGCAGTACTTC
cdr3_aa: CASSLAQGRSYEQYF

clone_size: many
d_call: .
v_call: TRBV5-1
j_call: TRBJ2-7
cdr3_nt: TGCGCCAGCAGCCCTCGGGGAGGCTCCTACGAGCAGTACTTC
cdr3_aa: CASSPRGGSYEQYF

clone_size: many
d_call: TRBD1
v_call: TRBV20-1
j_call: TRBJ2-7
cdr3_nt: TGCAGTGCTAGAGGTTTGGGGACAGGGCCATACGAGCAGTACTTC
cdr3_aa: CSARGLGTGPYEQYF

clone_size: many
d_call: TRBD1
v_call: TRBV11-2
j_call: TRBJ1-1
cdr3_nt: TGTGCCAGCAGCCCCACGACAGGGGTGAACACTGAAGCTTTCTTT
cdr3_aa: CASSPTTGVNTEAFF

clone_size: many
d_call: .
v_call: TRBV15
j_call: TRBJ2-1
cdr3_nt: TGTGCCACCAGCAAACCCCCCGCCTACAATGAGCAGTTCTTC
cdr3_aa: CATSKPPAYNEQFF

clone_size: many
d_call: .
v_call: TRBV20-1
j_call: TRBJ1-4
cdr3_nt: TGCAGTGCTACCCCAGGATCAGGGGATGAAAAACTGTTTTTT
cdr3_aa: CSATPGSGDEKLFF

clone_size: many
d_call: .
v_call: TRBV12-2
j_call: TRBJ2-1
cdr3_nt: TGTGGACTAGCGGGCTACAATGAGCAGTTCTTC
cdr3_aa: CGLAGYNEQFF

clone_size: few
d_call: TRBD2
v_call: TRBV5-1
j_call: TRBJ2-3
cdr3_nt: TGCGCCAGCAGCTTGGGTGCTAGCGGGGGGTCTAGCACAGATACGCAGTATTTT
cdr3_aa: CASSLGASGGSSTDTQYF

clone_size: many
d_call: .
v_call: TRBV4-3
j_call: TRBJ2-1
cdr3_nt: TGCGCCAGCAGCCAAGAGGCTAGTAGCGGCTACAATGAGCAGTTCTTC
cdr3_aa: CASSQEASSGYNEQFF

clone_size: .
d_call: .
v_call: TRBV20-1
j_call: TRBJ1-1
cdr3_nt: TGCAGTGCTAAGGTAAAGGGGCATGCTAAAGCTTTCTTT
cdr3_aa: CSAKVKGHAKAFF

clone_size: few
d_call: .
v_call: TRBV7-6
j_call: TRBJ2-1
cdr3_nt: TGTGCCAGCAGCCCACTCTCCGGGGCCGGCAATGAGCAGTTCTTC
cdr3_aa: CASSPLSGAGNEQFF

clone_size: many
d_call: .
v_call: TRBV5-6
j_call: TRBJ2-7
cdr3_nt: TGTGCCAGCAGCTTAGGGGTGGTGTCCTACGAGCAGTACTTC
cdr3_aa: CASSLGVVSYEQYF

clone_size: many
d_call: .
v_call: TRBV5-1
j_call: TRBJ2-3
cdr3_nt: TGCGCCAGCAGCTATGCGGGGGCGACAGATACGCAGTATTTT
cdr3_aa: CASSYAGATDTQYF

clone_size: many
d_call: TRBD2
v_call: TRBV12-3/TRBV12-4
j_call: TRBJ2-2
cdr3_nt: TGTGCCAGCACCTGGGGTAGTAGCGGGATCACCGGGGAGCTGTTTTTT
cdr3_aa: CASTWGSSGITGELFF

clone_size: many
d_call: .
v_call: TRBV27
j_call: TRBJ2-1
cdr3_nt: TGTGCCAGCAGTTTATCGGTTCGCGGCCATGAGCAGTTCTTC
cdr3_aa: CASSLSVRGHEQFF

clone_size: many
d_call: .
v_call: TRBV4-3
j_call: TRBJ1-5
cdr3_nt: TGCGCCAGCAGCCAAGACCCTAAGGGGGGTCAGCCCCAGCATTTT
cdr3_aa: CASSQDPKGGQPQHF

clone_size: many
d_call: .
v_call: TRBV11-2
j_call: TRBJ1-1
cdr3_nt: TGTGCCAGCAGCTTAGTGTGGGAGAGCACTGAAGCTTTCTTT
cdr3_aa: CASSLVWESTEAFF

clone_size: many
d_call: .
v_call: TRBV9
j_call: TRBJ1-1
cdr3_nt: TGTGCCAGCAGCCCAGACTTTGGGAACACTGAAGCTTTCTTT
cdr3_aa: CASSPDFGNTEAFF

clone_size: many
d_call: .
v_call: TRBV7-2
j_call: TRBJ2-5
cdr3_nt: TGTGCCAGCAGCTTAGGGAACAGGGGGGGTCAAGAGACCCAGTACTTC
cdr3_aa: CASSLGNRGGQETQYF

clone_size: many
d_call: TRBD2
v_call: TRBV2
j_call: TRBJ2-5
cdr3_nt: TGTGCCAGCAGCGGCGGGAGGCAAGAGACCCAGTACTTC
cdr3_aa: CASSGGRQETQYF

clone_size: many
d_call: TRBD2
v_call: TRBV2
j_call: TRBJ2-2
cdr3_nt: TGTGCCAGCAGTGAGAGAAGTAGCGGGGGTGCCGGGGAGCTGTTTTTT
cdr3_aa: CASSERSSGGAGELFF

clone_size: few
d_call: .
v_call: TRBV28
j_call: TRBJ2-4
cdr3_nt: TGTGCCAGCAGTACAGGGTCTATAGCCAAAAAAATTCAGTACTTC
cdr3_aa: CASSTGSIAKKIQYF

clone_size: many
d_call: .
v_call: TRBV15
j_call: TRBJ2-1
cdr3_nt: TGTGCCACCAGCAGAGGACTGGGGGAGTCCTACAATGAGCAGTTCTTC
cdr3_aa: CATSRGLGESYNEQFF

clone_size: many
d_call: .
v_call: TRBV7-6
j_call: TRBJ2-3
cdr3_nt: TGTGCCAGCAGCTCGGTACTAGAGGGGGGGACAGATACGCAGTATTTT
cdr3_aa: CASSSVLEGGTDTQYF

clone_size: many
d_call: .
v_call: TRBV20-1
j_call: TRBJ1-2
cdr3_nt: TGCAGTGCTAGGGTGGGTGGCTACACCTTC
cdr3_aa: CSARVGGYTF

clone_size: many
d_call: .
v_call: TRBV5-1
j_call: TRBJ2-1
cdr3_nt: TGCGCCAGCAGCCCGGGACTTATTTACAATGAGCAGTTCTTC
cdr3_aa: CASSPGLIYNEQFF

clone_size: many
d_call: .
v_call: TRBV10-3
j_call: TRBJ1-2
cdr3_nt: TGTGCCATCAGTGGGCAGGGAGGTGAGGGCTATGGCTACACCTTC
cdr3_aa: CAISGQGGEGYGYTF

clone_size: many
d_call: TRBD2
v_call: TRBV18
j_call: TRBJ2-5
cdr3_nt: TGTGCCAGCTCACCCGGGACTAGCGGGAGTGAGACCCAGTACTTC
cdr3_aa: CASSPGTSGSETQYF

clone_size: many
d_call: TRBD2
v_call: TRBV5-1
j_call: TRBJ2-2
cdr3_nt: TGCGCCAGCAGCCCGAGCGGGAGGGCAACCGGGGAGCTGTTTTTT
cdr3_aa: CASSPSGRATGELFF

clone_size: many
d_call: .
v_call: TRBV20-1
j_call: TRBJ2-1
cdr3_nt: TGCAGTGCTTGGTCCGGGGGCGCTCTGATTAATGAGCAGTTCTTC
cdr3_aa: CSAWSGGALINEQFF

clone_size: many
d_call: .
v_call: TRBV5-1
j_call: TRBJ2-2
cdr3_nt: TGCGCCAGCAGCTTGGTGGGGAACACCGGGGAGCTGTTTTTT
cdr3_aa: CASSLVGNTGELFF

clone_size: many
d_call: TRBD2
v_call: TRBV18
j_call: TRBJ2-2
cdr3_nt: TGTGCCAGCTCACCATTGACTAGCGGGAACACCGGGGAGCTGTTTTTT
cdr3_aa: CASSPLTSGNTGELFF